This T cell receptor (beta chain) appears in the sequencing data of a study of control samples from healthy donors and cancer patients. This CDR3 is 15 amino acids long. Germline CDR1 is SGHNT and CDR2 is YYREEE (reference sequence). J was trimmed by 4 bases and V by 3 bases; bases with no gene match: 9. Produced via immunoSEQ multiplex PCR; TCRdb's table is partial and in-frame only. This sample yields around 81,000 clones, of which 90% to 95% are seen a single time; about 1.5% belongs to the top ten. The chain is built from TRBV5-4 and TRBJ1-1; 7 bases agree with TRBD1. The sample consisted of blood. The receptor was derived from a woman aged 25 to 39 in good health. The CDR3, as DNA: TGTGCCAGCAGCTCCAGACAGGGTCTTAGCACTGAAGCTTTCTTT. Translation gives CASSSRQGLSTEAFF.